This TCR beta chain came from a study of blood T cells in healthy people across ages. Whole-study results and caveats: Significant beta diversity loss was already apparent by age approximately 40, declining roughly linearly. The unsorted PBMCs prevented any conclusive comparison of naive versus antigen-experienced cells.

The use of a sample-barcoded 5' primer and a J-beta primer mix characterized a second PCR of 7 to 11 cycles. Each CDR3 protein gets one entry after TCRdb re-called the 5' RACE reads with MiXCR. The data contain about 1 million distinct CDR3 sequences, 40% to 50% of them singletons. Turning to this clonotype: Its antigen is as yet unknown.

The CDR3 loop spans 14 amino acids. The ends lost 6 bases at V and 3 bases at J; junction bases unmatched: 8. The germline V gene encodes CDR1 MNHEY and CDR2 SVGAGI. Specimen: blood. This clonotype originated in an older woman in good health. V gene TRBV6-5 combines with J gene TRBJ2-7; TRBD1 agrees at 7 bases. The CDR3 bases are TGTGCCAGCAGCGTTACAGGGGATCGCTACGAGCAGTACTTC. Amino acids: CASSVTGDRYEQYF.